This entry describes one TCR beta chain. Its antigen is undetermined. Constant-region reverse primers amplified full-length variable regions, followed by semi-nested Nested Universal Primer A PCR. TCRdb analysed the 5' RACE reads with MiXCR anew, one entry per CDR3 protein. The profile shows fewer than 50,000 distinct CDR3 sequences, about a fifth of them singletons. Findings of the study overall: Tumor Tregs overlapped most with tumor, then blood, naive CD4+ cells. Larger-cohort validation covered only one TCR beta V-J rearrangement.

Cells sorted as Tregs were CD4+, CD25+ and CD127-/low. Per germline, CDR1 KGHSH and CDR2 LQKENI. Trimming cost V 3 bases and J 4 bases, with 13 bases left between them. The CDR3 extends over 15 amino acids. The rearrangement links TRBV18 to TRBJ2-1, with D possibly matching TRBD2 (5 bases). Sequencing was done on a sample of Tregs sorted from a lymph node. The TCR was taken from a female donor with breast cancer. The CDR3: CASSPPGTGYNEQFF. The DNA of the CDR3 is TGTGCCAGCTCACCCCCCGGAACGGGGTACAATGAGCAGTTCTTC. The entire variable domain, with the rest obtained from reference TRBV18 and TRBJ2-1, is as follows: NAGVMQNPRHLVRRRGQEARLRCSPMKGHSHVYWYRQLPEEGLKFMVYLQKENIIDESGMPKERFSAEFPKEGPSILRIQQVVRGDSAAYFCASSPPGTGYNEQFFGPGTRLTVL.